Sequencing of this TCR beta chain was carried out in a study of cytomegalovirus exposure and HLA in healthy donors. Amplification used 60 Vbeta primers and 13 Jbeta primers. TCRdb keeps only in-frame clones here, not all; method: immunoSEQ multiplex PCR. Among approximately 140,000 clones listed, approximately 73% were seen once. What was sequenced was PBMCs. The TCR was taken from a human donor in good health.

The CDR3 DNA follows: TGTGCCAGCAGCCCGCCGACAGGGGGCTCGGCCTACGAGCAGTACTTC. Protein product: CASSPPTGGSAYEQYF. This chain links TRBV7-9 with TRBJ2-7; 10 bases are a match to TRBD1. Per germline, CDR1 SEHNR and CDR2 FQNEAQ (reference sequence). After removal of 5 bases from V and 2 bases from J, the junction contained 9 bases not matched to a gene. This CDR3 has 16 amino acids.